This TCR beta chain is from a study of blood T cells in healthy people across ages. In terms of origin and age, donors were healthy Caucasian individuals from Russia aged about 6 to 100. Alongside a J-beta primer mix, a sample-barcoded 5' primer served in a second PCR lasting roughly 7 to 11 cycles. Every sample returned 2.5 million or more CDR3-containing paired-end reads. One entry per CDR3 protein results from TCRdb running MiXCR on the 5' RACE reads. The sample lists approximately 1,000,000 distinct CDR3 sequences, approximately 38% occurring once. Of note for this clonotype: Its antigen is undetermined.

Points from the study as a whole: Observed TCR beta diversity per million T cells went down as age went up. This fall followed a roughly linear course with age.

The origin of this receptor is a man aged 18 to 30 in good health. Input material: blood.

The CDR3 bases are TGTGCCAGCAGTGGAGGCAGGGGGTTCAACATTCAGTACTTC. As protein: CASSGGRGFNIQYF. This chain joins TRBV2 and TRBJ2-5, with TRBD1 identical over 7 bases. The DNA end favors TRBJ2-4, so the J call may be wrong. From germline, CDR1 is SNHLY and CDR2 FYNNEI. There are 14 residues in the CDR3.